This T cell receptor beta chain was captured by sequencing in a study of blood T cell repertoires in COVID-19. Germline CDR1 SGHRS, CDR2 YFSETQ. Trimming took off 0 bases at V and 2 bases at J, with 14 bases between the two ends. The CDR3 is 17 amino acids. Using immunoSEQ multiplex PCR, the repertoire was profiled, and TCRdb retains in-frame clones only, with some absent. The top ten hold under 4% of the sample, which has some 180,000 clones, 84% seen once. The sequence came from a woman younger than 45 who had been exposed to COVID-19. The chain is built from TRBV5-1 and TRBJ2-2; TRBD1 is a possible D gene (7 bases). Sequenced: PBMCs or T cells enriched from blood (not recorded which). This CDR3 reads CASSLGLRDSNTGELFF. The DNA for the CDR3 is TGCGCCAGCAGCTTGGGTTTGCGGGACAGTAACACCGGGGAGCTGTTTTTT.